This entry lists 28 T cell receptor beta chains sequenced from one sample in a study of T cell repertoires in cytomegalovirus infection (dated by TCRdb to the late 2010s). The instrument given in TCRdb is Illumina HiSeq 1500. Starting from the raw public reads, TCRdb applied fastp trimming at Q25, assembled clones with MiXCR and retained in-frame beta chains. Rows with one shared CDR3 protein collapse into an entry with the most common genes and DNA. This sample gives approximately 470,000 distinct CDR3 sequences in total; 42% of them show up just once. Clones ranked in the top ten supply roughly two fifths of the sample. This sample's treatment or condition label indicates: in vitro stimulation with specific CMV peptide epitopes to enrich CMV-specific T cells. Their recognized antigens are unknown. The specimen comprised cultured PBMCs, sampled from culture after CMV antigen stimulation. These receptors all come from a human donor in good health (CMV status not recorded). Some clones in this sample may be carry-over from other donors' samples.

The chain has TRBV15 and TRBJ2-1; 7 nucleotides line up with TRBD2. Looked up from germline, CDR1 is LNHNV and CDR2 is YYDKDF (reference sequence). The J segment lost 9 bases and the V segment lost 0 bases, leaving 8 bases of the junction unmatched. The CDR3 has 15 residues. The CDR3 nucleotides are TGTGCCACCAGCAGAGAGGGACTACCATCGGGTGAGCAGTTCTTC. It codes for CATSREGLPSGEQFF.

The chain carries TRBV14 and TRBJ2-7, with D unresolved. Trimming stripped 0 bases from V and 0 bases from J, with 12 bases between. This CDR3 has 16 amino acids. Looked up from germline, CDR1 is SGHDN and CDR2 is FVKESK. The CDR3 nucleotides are TGTGCCAGCAGCCAAGATCCAAACCATTACTCCTACGAGCAGTACTTC. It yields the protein CASSQDPNHYSYEQYF.

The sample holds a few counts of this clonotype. The chain's CDR3 is CASSLRASDYNSPLHF. CDR3 in DNA: TGTGCCAGCAGCTTGAGGGCGTCAGACTATAATTCACCCCTCCACTTT. V usage is TRBV7-6 and J usage is TRBJ1-6; D not resolved. V was pared by 3 bases and J by 3 bases, with 12 bases between. CDR1 is SGHVS and CDR2 is FNYEAQ in the germline V gene. The CDR3 consists of 16 residues.

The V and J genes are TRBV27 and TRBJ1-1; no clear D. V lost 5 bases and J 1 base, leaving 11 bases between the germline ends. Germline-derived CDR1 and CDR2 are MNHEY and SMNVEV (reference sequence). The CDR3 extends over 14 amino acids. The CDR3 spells CASSPFIRNTEAFF. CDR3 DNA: TGTGCCAGCAGTCCATTTATAAGGAACACTGAAGCTTTCTTT.

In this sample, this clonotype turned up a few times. As DNA, the CDR3 is TGTGCCAGCAGTACAGACAGGGCTACCGAGCAGTACTTC. It specifies CASSTDRATEQYF. V usage is TRBV6-5 and J usage is TRBJ2-7; 7 nucleotides line up with TRBD1. Germline V gene lookup returns CDR1 MNHEY and CDR2 SVGAGI. V shed 5 bases, J shed 6 bases, and the junction held 7 bases outside the gene matches. This CDR3 is built from 13 residues.

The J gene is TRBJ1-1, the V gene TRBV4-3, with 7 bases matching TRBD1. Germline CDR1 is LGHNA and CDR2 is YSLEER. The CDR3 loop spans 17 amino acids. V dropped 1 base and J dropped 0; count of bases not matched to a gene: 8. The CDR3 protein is CASSQAPGGRMNTEAFF. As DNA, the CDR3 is TGCGCCAGCAGCCAAGCCCCAGGGGGGAGGATGAACACTGAAGCTTTCTTT.

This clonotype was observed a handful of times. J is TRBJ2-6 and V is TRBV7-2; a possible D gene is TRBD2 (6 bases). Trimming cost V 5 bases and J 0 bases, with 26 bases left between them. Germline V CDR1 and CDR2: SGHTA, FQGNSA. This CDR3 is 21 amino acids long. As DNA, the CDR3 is TGTGCCAGCAGCACCACTTACGGACCCGGGGGTTATCTCTCTGGGGCCAACGTCCTGACTTTC. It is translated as CASSTTYGPGGYLSGANVLTF.

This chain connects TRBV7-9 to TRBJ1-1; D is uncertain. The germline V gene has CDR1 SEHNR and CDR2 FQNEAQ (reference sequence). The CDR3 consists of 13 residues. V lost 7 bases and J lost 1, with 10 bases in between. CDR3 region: CASNLMGNTEAFF. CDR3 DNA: TGTGCCAGCAACCTAATGGGGAACACTGAAGCTTTCTTT.

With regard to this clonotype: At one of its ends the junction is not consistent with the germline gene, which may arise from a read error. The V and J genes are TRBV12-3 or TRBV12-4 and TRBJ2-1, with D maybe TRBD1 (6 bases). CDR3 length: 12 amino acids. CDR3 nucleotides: TGTGCCAGCAGTTTTTCAGGGGAAGCCTTACTCTTC. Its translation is CASSFSGEALLF.

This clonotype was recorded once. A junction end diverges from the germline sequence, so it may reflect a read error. Here the CDR3 reads CASSLGQTHTEAFF. Written as DNA, the CDR3 is TGTGCCAGCAGCTTGGGACAGACTCACACTGAAGCTTTCTTT. The genes are TRBV5-3 and TRBJ1-1; 7 bases are shared with TRBD1. TRBV5-3 is an ORF; its function is uncertain. This CDR3 spans 14 amino acids.

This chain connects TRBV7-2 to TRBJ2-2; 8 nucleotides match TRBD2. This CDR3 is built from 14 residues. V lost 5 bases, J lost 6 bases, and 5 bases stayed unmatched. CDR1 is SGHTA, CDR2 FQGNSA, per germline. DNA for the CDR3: TGTGCCAGCAGCCCGGGGGGGACGTCCGGGGAGCTGTTTTTT. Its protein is CASSPGGTSGELFF.

The CDR3 region is CASSSRSVGLASDTQYF. The DNA for the CDR3 is TGTGCCAGCAGCTCACGTTCAGTGGGACTAGCATCAGATACGCAGTATTTT. The chain couples TRBV5-4 to TRBJ2-3, with 9 bases identical to TRBD2. With 3 bases clipped from V and 4 bases from J, the junction kept 12 bases outside the gene matches. The germline V gene encodes CDR1 SGHNT and CDR2 YYREEE (reference sequence). This CDR3 is built from 17 residues.

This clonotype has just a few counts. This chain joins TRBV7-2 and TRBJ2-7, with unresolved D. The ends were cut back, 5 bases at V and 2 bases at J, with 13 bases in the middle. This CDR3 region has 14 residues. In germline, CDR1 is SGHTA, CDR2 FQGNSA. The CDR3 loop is CASSPMDRPYEQYF. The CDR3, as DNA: TGTGCCAGCAGCCCGATGGACCGACCCTACGAGCAGTACTTC.

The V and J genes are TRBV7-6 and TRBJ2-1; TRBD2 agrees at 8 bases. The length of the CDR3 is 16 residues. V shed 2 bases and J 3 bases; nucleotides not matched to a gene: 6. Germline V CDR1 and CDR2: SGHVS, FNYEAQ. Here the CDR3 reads CASSLWSGTSYNEQFF. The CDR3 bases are TGTGCCAGCAGCTTATGGTCCGGGACTAGCTACAATGAGCAGTTCTTC.

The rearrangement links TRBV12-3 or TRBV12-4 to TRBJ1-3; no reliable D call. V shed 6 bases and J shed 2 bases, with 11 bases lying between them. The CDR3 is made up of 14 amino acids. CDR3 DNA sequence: TGTGCCAGCAGCCGACACGTCCCTGGAAACACCATATATTTT. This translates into CASSRHVPGNTIYF.

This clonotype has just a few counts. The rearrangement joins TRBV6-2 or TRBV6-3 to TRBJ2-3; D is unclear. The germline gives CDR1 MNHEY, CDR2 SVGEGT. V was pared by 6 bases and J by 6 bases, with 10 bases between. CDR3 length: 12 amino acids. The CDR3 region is CASRTNLDTQYF. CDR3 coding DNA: TGTGCCAGCAGGACGAATTTGGATACGCAGTATTTT.

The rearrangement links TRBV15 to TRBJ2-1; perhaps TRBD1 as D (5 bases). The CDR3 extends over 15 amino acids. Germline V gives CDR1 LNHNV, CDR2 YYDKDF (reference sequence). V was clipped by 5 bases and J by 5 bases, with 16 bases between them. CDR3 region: CATSGVQGTHNEQFF. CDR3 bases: TGTGCCACCAGCGGGGTTCAGGGAACGCACAATGAGCAGTTCTTC. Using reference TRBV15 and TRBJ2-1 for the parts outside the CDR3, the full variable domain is DAMVIQNPRYQVTQFGKPVTLSCSQTLNHNVMYWYQQKSSQAPKLLFHYYDKDFNNEADTPDNFQSRRPNTSFCFLDIRSPGLGDTAMYLCATSGVQGTHNEQFFGPGTRLTVL.

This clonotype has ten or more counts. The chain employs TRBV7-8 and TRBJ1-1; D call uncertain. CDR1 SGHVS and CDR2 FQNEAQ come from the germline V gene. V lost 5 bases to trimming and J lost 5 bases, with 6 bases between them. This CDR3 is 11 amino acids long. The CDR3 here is CASSPGTEAFF. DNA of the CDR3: TGTGCCAGCAGCCCCGGGACTGAAGCTTTCTTT. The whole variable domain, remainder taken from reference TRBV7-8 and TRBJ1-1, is GAGVSQSPRYKVAKRGQDVALRCDPISGHVSLFWYQQALGQGPEFLTYFQNEAQLDKSGLPSDRFFAERPEGSVSTLKIQRTQQEDSAVYLCASSPGTEAFFGQGTRLTVV.

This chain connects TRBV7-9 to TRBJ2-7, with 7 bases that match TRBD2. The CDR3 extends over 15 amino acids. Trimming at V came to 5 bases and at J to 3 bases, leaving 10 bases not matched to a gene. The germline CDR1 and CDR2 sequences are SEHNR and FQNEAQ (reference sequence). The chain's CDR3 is CASSGRGAGVYEQYF. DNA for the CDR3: TGTGCCAGCAGCGGCAGAGGGGCGGGAGTCTACGAGCAGTACTTC.

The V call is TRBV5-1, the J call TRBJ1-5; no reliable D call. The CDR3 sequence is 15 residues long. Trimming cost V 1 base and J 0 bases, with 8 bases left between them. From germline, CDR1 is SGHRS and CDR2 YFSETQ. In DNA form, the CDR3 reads TGCGCCAGCAGCTTGAGCCCCAATAGCAATCAGCCCCAGCATTTT. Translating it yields CASSLSPNSNQPQHF.

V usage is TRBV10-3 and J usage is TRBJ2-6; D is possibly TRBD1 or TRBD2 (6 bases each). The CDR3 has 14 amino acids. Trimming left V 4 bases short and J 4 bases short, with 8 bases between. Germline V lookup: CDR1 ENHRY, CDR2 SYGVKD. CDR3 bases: TGTGCCATCAGTGTGGGGGGCGGGGCCAACGTCCTGACTTTC. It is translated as CAISVGGGANVLTF.

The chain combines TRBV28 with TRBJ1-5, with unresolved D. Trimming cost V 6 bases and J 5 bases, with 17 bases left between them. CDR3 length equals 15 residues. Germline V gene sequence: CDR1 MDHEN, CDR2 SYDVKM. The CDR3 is CASSHPWGLDQPQHF. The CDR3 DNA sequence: TGTGCCAGCAGCCATCCCTGGGGTTTGGATCAGCCCCAGCATTTT.

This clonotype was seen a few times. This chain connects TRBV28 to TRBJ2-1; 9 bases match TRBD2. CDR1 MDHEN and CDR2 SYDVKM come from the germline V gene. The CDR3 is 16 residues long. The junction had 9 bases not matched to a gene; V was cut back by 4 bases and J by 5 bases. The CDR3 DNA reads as TGTGCCAGCAGTTCAACCCTAGCGGGGTACCACAATGAGCAGTTCTTC. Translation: CASSSTLAGYHNEQFF. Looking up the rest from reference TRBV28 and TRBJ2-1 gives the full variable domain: DVKVTQSSRYLVKRTGEKVFLECVQDMDHENMFWYRQDPGLGLRLIYFSYDVKMKEKGDIPEGYSVSREKKERFSLILESASTNQTSMYLCASSSTLAGYHNEQFFGPGTRLTVL.

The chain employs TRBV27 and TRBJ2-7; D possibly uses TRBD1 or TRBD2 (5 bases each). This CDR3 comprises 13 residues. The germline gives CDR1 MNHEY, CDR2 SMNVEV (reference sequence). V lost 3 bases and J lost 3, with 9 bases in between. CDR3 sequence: CASSFGTGYEQYF. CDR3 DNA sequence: TGTGCCAGCAGTTTCGGGACGGGCTACGAGCAGTACTTC.

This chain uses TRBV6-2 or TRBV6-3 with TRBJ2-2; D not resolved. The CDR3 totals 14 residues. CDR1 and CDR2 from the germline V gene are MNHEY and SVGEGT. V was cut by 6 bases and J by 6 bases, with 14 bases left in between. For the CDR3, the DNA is TGTGCCAGCAGCACATACAGAGAGGCCGGGGAGCTGTTTTTT. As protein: CASSTYREAGELFF.

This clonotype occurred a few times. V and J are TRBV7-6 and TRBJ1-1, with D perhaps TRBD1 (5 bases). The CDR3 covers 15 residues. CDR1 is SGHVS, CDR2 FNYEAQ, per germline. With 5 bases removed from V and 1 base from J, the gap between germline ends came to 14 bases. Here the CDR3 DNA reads TGTGCCAGCAGCCTCAGGGAATTGACGAACACTGAAGCTTTCTTT. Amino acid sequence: CASSLRELTNTEAFF. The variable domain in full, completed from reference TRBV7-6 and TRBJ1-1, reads GAGVSQSPRYKVTKRGQDVALRCDPISGHVSLYWYRQALGQGPEFLTYFNYEAQQDKSGLPNDRFSAERPEGSISTLTIQRTEQRDSAMYRCASSLRELTNTEAFFGQGTRLTVV.

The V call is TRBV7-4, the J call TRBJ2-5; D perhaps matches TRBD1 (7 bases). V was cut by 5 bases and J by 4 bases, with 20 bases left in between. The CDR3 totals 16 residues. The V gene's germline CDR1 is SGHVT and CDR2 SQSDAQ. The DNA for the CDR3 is TGTGCCAGCAGCCCCCCCGGTGGCAGGGGGGCAGAGACCCAGTACTTC. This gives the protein CASSPPGGRGAETQYF. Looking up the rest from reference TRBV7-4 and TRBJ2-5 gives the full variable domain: GAGVSQSPRYKVAKRGRDVALRCDSISGHVTLYWYRQTLGQGSEVLTYSQSDAQRDKSGRPSGRFSAERPERSVSTLKIQRTEQGDSAVYLCASSPPGGRGAETQYFGPGTRLLVL.

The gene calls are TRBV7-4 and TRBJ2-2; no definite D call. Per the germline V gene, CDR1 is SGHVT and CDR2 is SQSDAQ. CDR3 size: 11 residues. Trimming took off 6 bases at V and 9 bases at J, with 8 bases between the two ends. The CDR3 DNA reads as TGTGCCAGCAGTCAAGACAGGGAGCTGTTTTTT. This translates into CASSQDRELFF.